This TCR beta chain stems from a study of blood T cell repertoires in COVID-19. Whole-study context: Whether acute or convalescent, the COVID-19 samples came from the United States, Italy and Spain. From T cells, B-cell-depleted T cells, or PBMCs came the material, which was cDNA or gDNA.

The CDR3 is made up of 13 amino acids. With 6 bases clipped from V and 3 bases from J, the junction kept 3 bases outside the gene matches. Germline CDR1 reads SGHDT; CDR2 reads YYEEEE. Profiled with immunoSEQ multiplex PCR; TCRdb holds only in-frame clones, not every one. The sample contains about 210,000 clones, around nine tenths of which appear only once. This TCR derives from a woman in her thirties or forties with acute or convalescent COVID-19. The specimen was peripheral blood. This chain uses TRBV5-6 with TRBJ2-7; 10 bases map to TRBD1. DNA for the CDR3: TGTGCCAGCAATGACAGGGGGCTCTACGAGCAGTACGTC. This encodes CASNDRGLYEQYV.